The 20 T cell receptor beta chains reported below all come from one sample, sequenced in a study of T cells after yellow fever vaccination. TCRdb re-analysed the 5' RACE reads in MiXCR, keeping a single row per CDR3 protein. The table lists about 580,000 distinct CDR3 sequences, approximately 16% of them singletons. Source: PBMCs, taken about 5 days after the first yellow fever vaccination. The receptors come from a man between 18 and 29 years old who received the YFV17D yellow fever vaccine.

In its sample, this clonotype was seen a few times. This sequence joins TRBV11-1 and TRBJ2-6, with D possibly matching TRBD2 (5 bases). The germline V gene has CDR1 SGHAT and CDR2 FQDESV (reference sequence). The CDR3 is 17 amino acids. V was pared by 5 bases and J by 2 bases, with 16 bases between. The CDR3 nucleotides are TGTGCCAGCAGCGGTAGTGGCGGGTTGCCTGGGGCCAACGTCCTGACTTTC. Encoded protein: CASSGSGGLPGANVLTF.

The genes are TRBV5-6 and TRBJ2-5, with D possibly TRBD1 on 6 matching bases. The V gene's germline CDR1 is SGHDT and CDR2 YYEEEE. The CDR3 totals 15 residues. V lost 4 bases to trimming and J lost 2 bases, with 15 bases between them. CDR3 residues: CASSTPGHPQETQYF. In DNA form, the CDR3 reads TGTGCCAGCAGCACACCGGGACACCCTCAAGAGACCCAGTACTTC. The whole variable domain, remainder taken from reference TRBV5-6 and TRBJ2-5, is DAGVTQSPTHLIKTRGQQVTLRCSPKSGHDTVSWYQQALGQGPQFIFQYYEEEERQRGNFPDRFSGHQFPNYSSELNVNALLLGDSALYLCASSTPGHPQETQYFGPGTRLLVL.

In its sample, this clonotype was seen a few times. J is TRBJ1-5 and V is TRBV7-2; unclear D gene. CDR1 SGHTA and CDR2 FQGNSA come from the germline V gene. CDR3 length equals 15 residues. V lost 1 base and J 6 bases, leaving 13 bases between the germline ends. The CDR3 sequence: CASSLGVGPGQPQHF. Written as DNA, the CDR3 is TGTGCCAGCAGCTTAGGAGTAGGACCCGGTCAGCCCCAGCATTTT. Full variable domain (remainder filled in from reference TRBV7-2 and TRBJ1-5): GAGVSQSPSNKVTEKGKDVELRCDPISGHTALYWYRQSLGQGLEFLIYFQGNSAPDKSGLPSDRFSAERTGGSVSTLTIQRTQQEDSAVYLCASSLGVGPGQPQHFGDGTRLSIL.

This clonotype was seen at least ten times. The gene calls are TRBV20-1 and TRBJ2-3, with a possible D match to TRBD1 (6 bases). Trimming shortened V by 0 bases and J by 5 bases, and 6 bases separated the two germline ends. This CDR3 comprises 12 residues. Germline V gives CDR1 DFQATT, CDR2 SNEGSKA (reference sequence). The CDR3 is CSAREGGDTQYF. The CDR3 DNA sequence: TGCAGTGCTAGAGAAGGGGGAGATACGCAGTATTTT.

The chain employs TRBV19 and TRBJ2-1; possible D gene TRBD1, 6 bases. V lost 4 bases to trimming and J lost 7 bases, with 14 bases between them. Germline V gene lookup returns CDR1 LNHDA and CDR2 SQIVND (reference sequence). The length of the CDR3 is 14 residues. The CDR3 loop is CASSRTAFENEQFF. The CDR3 nucleotides are TGTGCCAGTAGTAGGACAGCCTTCGAGAATGAGCAGTTCTTC.

This clonotype was detected a few times. V gene TRBV18 combines with J gene TRBJ2-4; D ambiguous. This CDR3 comprises 14 residues. The germline V gene encodes CDR1 KGHSH and CDR2 LQKENI. Trimming pared 2 bases from V and 4 bases from J, leaving 9 bases between. This CDR3 reads CASSPTVPKNIQYF. The CDR3 DNA sequence: TGTGCCAGCTCACCAACAGTACCTAAAAACATTCAGTACTTC.

This clonotype was detected ten times or more. This chain links TRBV5-1 with TRBJ2-1; TRBD2 might be the D (6 bases). CDR3 size: 16 residues. The germline gives CDR1 SGHRS, CDR2 YFSETQ. Trimming pared 3 bases from V and 0 bases from J, leaving 13 bases between. The CDR3 nucleotides read TGCGCCAGCAGCTCCGGGACTTTCAGCTCCTACAATGAGCAGTTCTTC. It yields the protein CASSSGTFSSYNEQFF. Full variable domain (remainder filled in from reference TRBV5-1 and TRBJ2-1): KAGVTQTPRYLIKTRGQQVTLSCSPISGHRSVSWYQQTPGQGLQFLFEYFSETQRNKGNFPGRFSGRQFSNSRSEMNVSTLELGDSALYLCASSSGTFSSYNEQFFGPGTRLTVL.

This clonotype was picked up a small number of times. The chain has TRBV9 and TRBJ2-7, with 11 bases lining up with TRBD2. The CDR3 loop spans 15 amino acids. From germline, CDR1 is SGDLS and CDR2 YYNGEE. V gave up 0 bases and J gave up 3 bases; unmatched junction bases: 2. DNA for the CDR3: TGTGCCAGCAGCGTAGGTAGCGGGGGGGGCTACGAGCAGTACTTC. This translates into CASSVGSGGGYEQYF.

This clonotype was seen repeatedly, ten times or more. This chain links TRBV10-3 with TRBJ1-1; tentatively, D is TRBD1 (5 bases). In germline, CDR1 is ENHRY, CDR2 SYGVKD. The V end lost 4 bases, the J end lost 1 base, and 7 bases lay between the germline ends. The CDR3 covers 13 residues. CDR3 region: CAISVGGNTEAFF. The CDR3 nucleotides are TGTGCCATCAGTGTGGGGGGGAACACTGAAGCTTTCTTT.

The CDR3 DNA follows: TGTGCCAGCAGCACAAGGGAGGTTGCAGCTGAAGCTTTCTTT. It is translated as CASSTREVAAEAFF. The rearrangement links TRBV5-6 to TRBJ1-1; D uncertain. V dropped 4 bases and J dropped 6 bases, with 16 bases sitting between them. The CDR3 sequence is 14 residues long. CDR1 SGHDT and CDR2 YYEEEE come from the germline V gene.

The chain links TRBV19 to TRBJ2-3; the D is unclear. Germline V CDR1 and CDR2: LNHDA, SQIVND (reference sequence). The germline V and J ends were trimmed by 3 bases and 1 base, with 11 bases remaining between them. The CDR3 covers 15 residues. The DNA for the CDR3 is TGTGCCAGTAGTATTTATGACCGACGCACAGATACGCAGTATTTT. Protein product: CASSIYDRRTDTQYF.

For this clonotype: A much larger clonotype is one base distant, so this may be a read error. CDR3 nucleotide sequence: TGTGCCAGCAGCCAGCAGGGAGAACAGCCCCAGCATTTT. Protein: CASSQQGEQPQHF. This chain joins TRBV3-1 and TRBJ1-5; the D gene is possibly TRBD1 (5 bases). CDR1 is LGHDT and CDR2 is YNNKEL in the germline V gene (reference sequence). The V and J ends lost 3 bases and 7 bases respectively, with 10 bases between them. There are 13 residues in the CDR3.

At least ten counts were recorded for this clonotype. The rearrangement uses TRBV3-1 and TRBJ1-6; D ambiguous. The CDR3 consists of 16 residues. The V gene lost 0 bases and the J gene lost 4 bases, with 10 bases spanning the gap. The V gene's germline CDR1 is LGHDT and CDR2 YNNKEL (reference sequence). This CDR3 reads CASSQEGGTYNSPLHF. The CDR3 nucleotides are TGTGCCAGCAGCCAAGAAGGTGGCACTTATAATTCACCCCTCCACTTT.

Only a few counts were recorded for this clonotype. V gene TRBV7-2 combines with J gene TRBJ2-1, with 11 bases fitting TRBD1. Germline CDR1 and CDR2: SGHTA and FQGNSA. This CDR3 comprises 15 residues. V lost 3 bases and J lost 6; bases outside the gene matches: 4. The CDR3 loop reads CASSFGQGAFNEQFF. The CDR3 nucleotides read TGTGCCAGCAGCTTCGGACAGGGGGCGTTCAATGAGCAGTTCTTC.

This clonotype has more than one count but fewer than ten. The rearrangement links TRBV4-1 to TRBJ1-6; tentatively, D is TRBD1 (5 bases). V shed 6 bases and J shed 6 bases, with 21 bases lying between them. The germline CDR1 and CDR2 sequences are MGHRA and YSYEKL. The CDR3 has 17 residues. Here the CDR3 DNA reads TGCGCCAGCAGGCCCTTCGTGCGTGAGGGGTTTAATTCACCCCTCCACTTT. Amino acids: CASRPFVREGFNSPLHF.

The CDR3 region is CASSLISGGDYEQFF. The CDR3 nucleotides are TGTGCCAGCAGCTTAATTAGCGGGGGAGATTATGAGCAGTTCTTC. V is TRBV7-3 and J is TRBJ2-1; 9 bases are shared with TRBD2. Trimming took 1 base from V and 8 from J; bases not matched to a gene: 6. The CDR3 extends over 15 amino acids. Germline V gene data show CDR1 as SGHTA and CDR2 as FQGTGA.

This clonotype was recorded many times. The rearrangement links TRBV6-1 to TRBJ1-2; the D gene is possibly TRBD1 (6 bases). The CDR3 is made up of 16 amino acids. Germline V lookup: CDR1 MNHNS, CDR2 SASEGT. The germline V and J ends were trimmed by 3 bases and 1 base, with 15 bases remaining between them. The CDR3, as DNA: TGTGCCAGCAGTGACGGAGGGGAAGGGGGTAACTATGGCTACACCTTC. It codes for CASSDGGEGGNYGYTF.

This clonotype was observed a handful of times. The CDR3 DNA follows: TGTGCCAGCAGCTTAGTCAGGGCTTACGAGCAGTACGTC. Amino acid sequence: CASSLVRAYEQYV. The chain uses TRBV7-8 and TRBJ2-7; a weak D match, TRBD1 (5 bases). V lost 1 base, J lost 4 bases, and 8 bases lay in between. CDR1 SGHVS and CDR2 FQNEAQ come from the germline V gene. The CDR3 has 13 residues.

This chain links TRBV10-3 with TRBJ1-2; D is unresolved. CDR1 is ENHRY, CDR2 SYGVKD, per germline. This CDR3 region has 15 residues. Trimming left V 0 bases short and J 5 bases short, with 13 bases between. The CDR3 protein is CAISESAEQAYGYTF. The DNA of the CDR3 is TGTGCCATCAGTGAGTCGGCAGAACAAGCTTATGGCTACACCTTC.

V gene TRBV4-3 combines with J gene TRBJ1-2, with 8 positions matching TRBD1. The CDR3 sequence is 15 residues long. V was pared by 2 bases and J by 8 bases, with 10 bases of the junction left unmatched. The germline CDR1 and CDR2 sequences are LGHNA and YSLEER. The CDR3 DNA is TGCGCCAGCAGCCAACTTACGGACAGGGAGAACGGCTACACCTTC. Translation gives CASSQLTDRENGYTF.